This entry describes one T cell receptor beta chain. Its antigen is as yet unknown. These data come from a study of T cell responses to AZD1222 COVID-19 vaccine. General study findings and limits: In a largely white British group with more females than males, clonal diversity was possibly underestimated.

The data were produced by immunoSEQ multiplex PCR, yet TCRdb's version contains in-frame clones alone and is incomplete. The profile shows 140,000 or so clones, 80% to 90% of them singletons. V shed 6 bases, J shed 0 bases, and the junction held 4 bases outside the gene matches. The CDR3 runs to 14 residues. Germline V gene lookup returns CDR1 MNHEY and CDR2 SVGAGI. The chain uses TRBV6-5 and TRBJ2-7; TRBD1 matches at 8 bases. This sequence originates from an adult in good health. This specimen was peripheral blood, taken on day 0 of AZD1222 vaccination. CDR3 sequence (DNA): TGTGCCAGCAGAGGGGACAGGAGCTCCTACGAGCAGTACTTC. It is translated as CASRGDRSSYEQYF.